This T cell receptor beta chain emerged from a study of radiotherapy plus CTLA-4 blockade in lung cancer. About the study: Overall, roughly 17% of patients showed an objective response, while 31% attained disease control.

Chemo-refractory metastatic non-small-cell lung cancer patients underwent focal radiation alongside CTLA-4 blockade with ipilimumab. Findings and caveats of the study: Early clone dynamics of blood T cells, plus interferon-beta, reportedly predicted response best. In blood, after radiotherapy plus ipilimumab, tumor-derived TCR clones expanded.

TCRdb's table, derived via immunoSEQ multiplex PCR, lists solely in-frame clones and lacks some. The data hold some 98,000 clones, with approximately 78% observed a single time. This clone is a singleton in its sample. Its target is not known. V gave up 6 bases and J gave up 3 bases, with 9 bases separating them. Per germline, CDR1 MDHEN and CDR2 SYDVKM. The CDR3 extends over 12 amino acids. The sequenced sample was peripheral blood, obtained from a patient treated with radiotherapy plus ipilimumab. The TCR sequence derives from a human donor with non-small cell lung cancer who had a partial response to radiotherapy plus ipilimumab. The rearrangement uses TRBV28 and TRBJ2-7, with D perhaps TRBD1 (5 bases). Written as DNA, the CDR3 is TGTGCCAGCAGCATCGACAGCTACGAGCAGTACTTC. Protein product: CASSIDSYEQYF.